Listed here are 23 T cell receptor beta chains from one sample, sequenced in a study of blood T cell repertoires in COVID-19. Using immunoSEQ multiplex PCR, the repertoire was profiled, and TCRdb retains in-frame clones only, with some absent. In the table there are over 200,000 clones, approximately 88% of which are singletons. Sequencing was performed on PBMCs or T cells enriched from blood (not recorded which). Source of these receptors: a woman in her thirties or forties with acute COVID-19.

The chain links TRBV4-3 to TRBJ2-7, with a possible D match to TRBD1 (5 bases). The germline V gene encodes CDR1 LGHNA and CDR2 YSLEER. V was shortened by 3 bases and J by 9 bases, with 27 bases between the two germline ends. CDR3 size: 17 residues. The CDR3 spells CASSQGTDSLSLPLQYF. The CDR3 DNA reads TGCGCCAGCAGCCAGGGAACCGACAGTCTCAGCCTCCCACTGCAGTACTTC.

This chain connects TRBV2 to TRBJ1-5; TRBD1 is a possible D gene (6 bases). V was trimmed by 7 bases and J by 1 base, leaving 14 bases between them. CDR1 and CDR2 from the germline V gene are SNHLY and FYNNEI. This CDR3 comprises 15 residues. The CDR3 loop reads CASKEGGGSNQPQHF. CDR3 DNA sequence: TGTGCCAGCAAAGAAGGGGGAGGGAGCAATCAGCCCCAGCATTTT.

CDR3 in DNA: TGTGCCAGCAGCTTAGAATTGCTATCTGGAAACACCATATATTTT. As protein: CASSLELLSGNTIYF. This sequence joins TRBV7-2 and TRBJ1-3; no reliable D call. V dropped 1 base and J dropped 1 base, with 8 bases sitting between them. In germline, CDR1 is SGHTA, CDR2 FQGNSA. CDR3 length equals 15 residues.

The chain employs TRBV23-1 and TRBJ2-7; 12 nucleotides match TRBD2. TRBV23-1 carries the ORF label, with uncertain function. This CDR3 contains 19 residues. The V and J ends lost 2 bases and 0 bases, in that order; junction bases with no gene match: 11. The DNA of the CDR3 is TGCGCCAGCAGTCAACCGACAGCCGAGACTAGCGGGAGCTCCTACGAGCAGTACGTC. This gives the protein CASSQPTAETSGSSYEQYV.

In this sample, this clone turned up a few times. The gene calls are TRBV5-1 and TRBJ1-2; 7 nucleotides align to TRBD1. After removal of 3 bases from V and 2 bases from J, the junction contained 1 base not matched to a gene. The CDR3 runs 13 residues. From germline, CDR1 is SGHRS and CDR2 YFSETQ. CDR3 DNA sequence: TGCGCCAGCAGCTCGGGACAGAACTATGGCTACACCTTC. This sequence encodes CASSSGQNYGYTF.

This chain joins TRBV9 and TRBJ2-5; TRBD2 might be the D (6 bases). Germline CDR1 reads SGDLS; CDR2 reads YYNGEE. V lost 4 bases to trimming and J lost 5 bases, with 18 bases between them. The CDR3 extends over 15 amino acids. The CDR3 here is CASSQGGLSPETQYF. In DNA form, the CDR3 reads TGTGCCAGCAGCCAGGGAGGTCTCAGTCCGGAGACCCAGTACTTC. Variable domain in full (rest from reference TRBV9 and TRBJ2-5): DSGVTQTPKHLITATGQRVTLRCSPRSGDLSVYWYQQSLDQGLQFLIQYYNGEERAKGNILERFSAQQFPDLHSELNLSSLELGDSALYFCASSQGGLSPETQYFGPGTRLLVL.

The rearrangement links TRBV24-1 to TRBJ1-2, with D uncertain. Deletions cut 6 bases from V and 0 bases from J, with 10 bases between. The CDR3 runs to 14 residues. The germline V gene has CDR1 KGHDR and CDR2 SFDVKD. The CDR3 nucleotides read TGTGCCACCAGTCGAGGGAATTCTAACTATGGCTACACCTTC. This sequence encodes CATSRGNSNYGYTF.

This chain joins TRBV6-5 and TRBJ2-5, with TRBD1 identical over 9 bases. The germline gives CDR1 MNHEY, CDR2 SVGAGI. The ends lost 7 bases at V and 5 bases at J; junction bases unmatched: 11. This CDR3 has 15 amino acids. CDR3 sequence: CASTLGTGWFETQYF. The CDR3 nucleotides read TGTGCCAGCACCCTCGGGACAGGGTGGTTCGAGACCCAGTACTTC.

The chain links TRBV30 to TRBJ2-6, with 7 bases matching TRBD1. The V segment lost 8 bases and the J segment 1 base; nucleotides outside the gene matches: 2. The CDR3 is 13 amino acids. The germline CDR1 and CDR2 sequences are GTSNPN and SVGIG (reference sequence). The CDR3 bases are TGTGCCCGGGGACAGTCTGGGGCCAACGTCCTGACTTTC. Protein product: CARGQSGANVLTF.

The J gene is TRBJ1-2, the V gene TRBV19; D call uncertain. Germline CDR1 and CDR2: LNHDA and SQIVND (reference sequence). The V end lost 6 bases, the J end lost 2 bases, and 22 bases lay between the germline ends. The CDR3 loop spans 17 amino acids. The CDR3 region is CASRFGLEGAGNYGYTF. CDR3 in DNA: TGTGCCAGTAGATTTGGACTCGAGGGAGCTGGCAACTATGGCTACACCTTC.

This clone was recorded only once. Other nucleotide sequences in the sample specify the same CDR3. This chain connects TRBV29-1 to TRBJ1-2; D unresolved. This CDR3 has 9 amino acids. Germline V gene sequence: CDR1 SQVTM, CDR2 ANQGSEA. Trimming removed 3 bases from V and 6 bases from J, with 2 bases in between. CDR3 DNA: TGCAGCGTTGATAATGGCTACACCTTC. The encoded protein is CSVDNGYTF.

The chain has TRBV9 and TRBJ1-3; D is ambiguous. The V gene lost 0 bases and the J gene lost 4 bases, with 14 bases spanning the gap. The germline CDR1 and CDR2 sequences are SGDLS and YYNGEE. The CDR3 loop spans 16 amino acids. The CDR3 reads CASSVAGVEEGNTIYF. DNA of the CDR3: TGTGCCAGCAGCGTAGCCGGGGTTGAAGAGGGAAACACCATATATTTT.

The gene calls are TRBV3-1 (or the pseudogene TRBV3-2) and TRBJ2-3; tentatively, D is TRBD2 (6 bases). CDR3 length equals 12 residues. V was clipped by 4 bases and J by 5 bases, with 7 bases between them. The germline CDR1 and CDR2 sequences are LGHDT and YNNKEL (reference sequence). The CDR3 DNA reads as TGTGCCAGCAGCCGGGGGGTAGATACGCAGTATTTT. It yields the protein CASSRGVDTQYF.

The V call is TRBV29-1, the J call TRBJ2-7; tentative D call: TRBD1 (5 bases). The CDR3 length is 13 residues. V dropped 7 bases and J dropped 2 bases, with 15 bases sitting between them. CDR1 and CDR2 (germline): SQVTM, ANQGSEA. CDR3 protein: CSALPDNAYEQYF. The CDR3 nucleotides read TGCAGCGCCCTCCCGGACAACGCCTACGAGCAGTACTTC.

V is TRBV12-3 or TRBV12-4 and J is TRBJ1-5; possibly TRBD1 for D (6 bases). The CDR3 contains 13 residues. V was clipped by 6 bases and J by 3 bases, with 9 bases between them. The CDR3 sequence: CASSGQHNQPQHF. The CDR3 DNA sequence: TGTGCCAGCAGCGGACAGCACAATCAGCCCCAGCATTTT.

The chain uses TRBV3-1 (or the pseudogene TRBV3-2) and TRBJ2-2; D may be TRBD2 (5 bases). CDR1 and CDR2 (germline): LGHDT, YNNKEL (reference sequence). V was clipped by 4 bases and J by 5 bases, with 11 bases between them. CDR3 length equals 14 residues. The CDR3 bases are TGTGCCAGCAGCCGAAAACGGGGAACCGGGGAGCTGTTTTTT. Translating it yields CASSRKRGTGELFF.

This chain connects TRBV30 to TRBJ1-1, with D possibly TRBD1 on 6 matching bases. The CDR3 spans 13 residues. Germline CDR1 and CDR2: GTSNPN and SVGIG (reference sequence). V was pared by 3 bases and J by 2 bases, with 10 bases between. The CDR3 loop reads CAWRQGINTEAFF. CDR3 coding DNA: TGTGCCTGGAGACAGGGAATTAACACTGAAGCTTTCTTT.

In this sample, this clone turned up once. V is TRBV6-2 or TRBV6-3 and J is TRBJ2-3; 8 nucleotides align to TRBD2. Germline V gene sequence: CDR1 MNHEY, CDR2 SVGEGT. V shed 4 bases and J 2 bases; nucleotides not matched to a gene: 5. The length of the CDR3 is 15 residues. The CDR3: CASSWQRGTTDTQYF. Written as DNA, the CDR3 is TGTGCCAGCAGTTGGCAGCGGGGGACCACAGATACGCAGTATTTT.

This chain links TRBV21-1 with TRBJ2-2; the table's TRBD2 call for D was not verified on the DNA. TRBV21-1 is termed a pseudogene. CDR3 size: 17 residues. The CDR3 DNA is TGTGCCAGCAGCAAAGAGGGCGGTAGCGGGAGTACCGGGGAGCTGTTTTTT. This codes for CASSKEGGSGSTGELFF.

This clone was found a few times. The V and J genes are TRBV7-2 and TRBJ1-1; 7 positions match TRBD1. Germline loops: CDR1 SGHTA, CDR2 FQGNSA. This CDR3 is built from 15 residues. V was clipped by 1 base and J by 3 bases; unmatched bases: 5. CDR3 sequence (DNA): TGTGCCAGCAGCTTAGGGGACAGCCGACACACTGAAGCTTTCTTT. Protein sequence: CASSLGDSRHTEAFF.

The chain joins TRBV5-5 to TRBJ2-3; D gene ambiguous. CDR1 is SGHKS, CDR2 YYEKEE, per germline (reference sequence). With 0 bases removed from V and 0 bases from J, the gap between germline ends came to 5 bases. The CDR3 loop spans 14 amino acids. CDR3 sequence: CASSLGPSTDTQYF. DNA for the CDR3: TGTGCCAGCAGCTTGGGGCCTAGCACAGATACGCAGTATTTT. The complete variable domain, with remaining parts taken from reference TRBV5-5 and TRBJ2-3, reads DAGVTQSPTHLIKTRGQQVTLRCSPISGHKSVSWYQQVLGQGPQFIFQYYEKEERGRGNFPDRFSARQFPNYSSELNVNALLLGDSALYLCASSLGPSTDTQYFGPGTRLTVL.

This chain uses TRBV29-1 with TRBJ1-2; unclear D gene. CDR3 length equals 12 residues. Trimming removed 7 bases at V and 1 base at J, with 10 bases between. CDR1 is SQVTM, CDR2 ANQGSEA, per germline. The DNA of the CDR3 is TGCAGCGCCGGTACTGTTAACTATGGCTACACCTTC. This gives the protein CSAGTVNYGYTF.

The chain couples TRBV6-1 to TRBJ1-6; D may be TRBD1 (6 bases). The CDR3 spans 16 residues. CDR1 and CDR2 (germline): MNHNS, SASEGT. V was shortened by 0 bases and J by 9 bases, with 15 bases between the two germline ends. The CDR3 protein is CASSEAPAGVSSPLHF. The CDR3 coding sequence is TGTGCCAGCAGTGAAGCCCCAGCAGGGGTGAGTTCACCCCTCCACTTT.